The entry that follows covers one T cell receptor (beta chain) sequence. Its antigen remains unidentified. A read error is likely here: a far larger clone is one base away. The data were obtained in a study of blood T cells in healthy people across ages (dated by TCRdb to about 2015). Background on the whole study: In model experiments, template switching captured roughly one uniquely barcoded TCR beta cDNA molecule for every two T cells. To track age-related changes in TCR beta repertoire diversity, the study relied on deep sequencing normalized with unique cDNA molecular identifiers. The donors were split into four age groups: young (average 16 years), middle-aged (around 37), aged (roughly 65) and long-lived (under 85). To avoid experimental bias, donors of different ages were randomly spread across the sequencing lanes. Two additional independent replicas of 1 million unique cDNA reads from the same blood draw were analyzed for two donors (one aged 18 to 30 and one aged 80 or older). Findings and caveats that apply to the study as a whole: Donor CMV infection status was unknown, potentially confounding age-related changes in expanded clonotypes. Bulk unsorted PBMC profiling prevented conclusive comparison of naive and antigen-experienced compartments. The long-lived group showed more naive CD4+ T cells, fewer expanded clones and increased TCR diversity than the aged group, suggesting age selection. The percentage of naive T cells measured by flow cytometry correlated strongly with observed TCR beta diversity. Observed TCR beta diversity per million T cells fell roughly linearly with age, and a significant reduction was already apparent by age roughly 40. Estimates of total diversity from one million sequenced T cells were regarded as lower bounds and underestimates.

The donors were some 39 Caucasian individuals from Russia, aged 6 to 90 years, who were systemically healthy. Ten milliliters of peripheral blood were drawn from each donor into EDTA-treated Vacutainer tubes. Ficoll-Paque density-gradient centrifugation was used to isolate PBMCs, with at least 6.5 million per sample. Trizol reagent was used to extract total RNA from PBMCs, with at least 5 micrograms per sample. Naive CD45RAhigh/CD27high T cell percentages were measured by flow cytometry on a PBMC aliquot from every donor. The library was obtained by 5' RACE. Sequencing instrument: Illumina HiSeq 2500. The second PCR ran for about 6 to 11 cycles and used a J-beta primer mix along with a sample-barcoded 5' primer. A unique molecular identifier was introduced onto each TCR beta cDNA molecule by a template-switch 5' adaptor carrying 12 random nucleotides. Each sample yielded at least 3 million CDR3-containing paired-end reads. First-strand cDNA synthesis was performed from all RNA using the Mint cDNA synthesis kit, with priming by a TRBC-specific oligonucleotide. Following uracil-DNA glycosylase treatment, all cDNA underwent a first 18-cycle PCR with the universal primers M1SS and BC2_uni_R. Regarding the original processing steps: For normalization, 1 million high-quality reads were randomly selected from each sample, with every read carrying a distinct molecular identifier. Instead of being binned into consensus sequences, reads that shared molecular identifiers were thrown out. MiTCR, run with a Q25 quality threshold and the strictest error-elimination algorithm, handled CDR3 identification, clonotype clustering and error correction. A nonparametric unseen species model with Euler transformation was used to estimate lower-bound total TCR beta diversity. TCRdb trimmed public reads at Q25 via fastp, called clones via MiXCR and kept in-frame beta chains. Identical CDR3 proteins give one entry, which carries the most common genes and DNA. The authors' filters were not applied to this entry. The sample data list under 1,000,000 distinct CDR3 sequences, and about half of these were observed just once. The top ten constitute roughly 20% of the sample.

The germline V gene sets CDR1 to MDHEN and CDR2 to SYDVKM. There are 14 amino acids in the CDR3, from cysteine to phenylalanine inclusive. Left in the record is the CDR3 DNA by itself, 42 bases read in frame from the first base. V is pared back by 7 bases and J by 0 bases, with 10 bases lying between the germline termini. The clonotype comes from a man older than 75 in good health. The chain joins TRBV28 to TRBJ2-1; the D segment could be TRBD2, given 6 matching bases. Sequencing was performed on blood. The DNA reads TGTGCCAGCAATTCCGGGAGCTCCTACAATGAGCAGTTCTTC. Translated, this is CASNSGSSYNEQFF.